This TCR beta chain was found in a study of CD8 T cells in ankylosing spondylitis. Notes on this clonotype: Its antigen is currently unknown.

Germline assignment: CDR1 SQVTM and CDR2 ANQGSEA. The ends lost 2 bases at V and 4 bases at J; junction bases unmatched: 9. The CDR3 covers 15 residues. In TCRdb, the 5' RACE reads were re-called with MiXCR into one record per CDR3 protein. This sample has roughly 240,000 distinct CDR3 sequences, with more than 25% found just once. General study points: There was reportedly significant enrichment of clones that were disease-linked in matched ankylosing spondylitis synovial fluid. Seemingly distinctive of ankylosing spondylitis blood was a TCR beta motif formed by eight highly homologous variants.

The TCR sequence derives from a male donor with ankylosing spondylitis or in good health (not recorded which). The sequenced sample was blood, either unsorted or a sorted T cell fraction (not recorded which). The rearrangement uses TRBV29-1 and TRBJ2-7, with 9 positions matching TRBD2. The CDR3 is CSVEKVSGGIYEQYF. As DNA, the CDR3 is TGCAGCGTTGAAAAGGTTAGCGGGGGAATTTACGAGCAGTACTTC.